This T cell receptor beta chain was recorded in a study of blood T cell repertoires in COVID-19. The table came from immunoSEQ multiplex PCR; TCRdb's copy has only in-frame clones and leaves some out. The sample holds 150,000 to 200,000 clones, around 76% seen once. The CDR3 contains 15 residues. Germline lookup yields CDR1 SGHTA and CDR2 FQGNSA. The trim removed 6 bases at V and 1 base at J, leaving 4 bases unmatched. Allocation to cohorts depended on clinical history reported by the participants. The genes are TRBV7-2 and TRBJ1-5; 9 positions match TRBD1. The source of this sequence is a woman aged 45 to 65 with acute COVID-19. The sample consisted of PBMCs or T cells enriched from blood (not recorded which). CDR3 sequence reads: CASRPGQGSNQPQHF. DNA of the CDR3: TGTGCCAGCAGGCCAGGACAGGGGAGCAATCAGCCCCAGCATTTT.